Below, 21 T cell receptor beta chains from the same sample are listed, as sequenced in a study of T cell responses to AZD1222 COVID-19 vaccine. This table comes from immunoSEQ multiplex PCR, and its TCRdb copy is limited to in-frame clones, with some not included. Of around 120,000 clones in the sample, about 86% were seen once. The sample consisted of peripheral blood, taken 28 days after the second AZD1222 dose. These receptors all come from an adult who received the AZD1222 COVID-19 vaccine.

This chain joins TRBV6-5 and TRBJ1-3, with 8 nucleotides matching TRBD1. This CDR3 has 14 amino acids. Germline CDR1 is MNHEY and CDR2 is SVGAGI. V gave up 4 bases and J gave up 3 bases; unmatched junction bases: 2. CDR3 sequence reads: CASSSGTGGNTIYF. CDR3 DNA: TGTGCCAGCAGTTCCGGGACAGGTGGAAACACCATATATTTT.

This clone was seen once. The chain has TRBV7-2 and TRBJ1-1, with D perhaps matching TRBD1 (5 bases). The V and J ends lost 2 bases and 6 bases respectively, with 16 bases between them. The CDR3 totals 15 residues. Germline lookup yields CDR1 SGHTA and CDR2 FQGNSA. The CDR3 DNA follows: TGTGCCAGCAGCTTATGGGCTGGGCAGGGCTCTGAAGCTTTCTTT. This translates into CASSLWAGQGSEAFF. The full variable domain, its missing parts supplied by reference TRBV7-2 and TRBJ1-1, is GAGVSQSPSNKVTEKGKDVELRCDPISGHTALYWYRQSLGQGLEFLIYFQGNSAPDKSGLPSDRFSAERTGGSVSTLTIQRTQQEDSAVYLCASSLWAGQGSEAFFGQGTRLTVV.

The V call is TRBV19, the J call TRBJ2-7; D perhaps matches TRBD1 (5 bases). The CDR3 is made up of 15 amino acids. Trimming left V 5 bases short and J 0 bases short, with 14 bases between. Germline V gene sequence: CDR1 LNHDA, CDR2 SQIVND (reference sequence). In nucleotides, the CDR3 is TGTGCCAGTAGTCGGACATCTCCGGCCTCCTACGAGCAGTACTTC. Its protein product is CASSRTSPASYEQYF.

Written as DNA, the CDR3 is TGTGCCAGCAGCGGAGGGACTAGCGGAAGGAATGAGCAGTTCTTC. It translates to CASSGGTSGRNEQFF. The V and J genes are TRBV5-5 and TRBJ2-1, with 11 bases that match TRBD2. The ends lost 4 bases at V and 7 bases at J; junction bases unmatched: 7. This CDR3 comprises 15 residues. Germline loops: CDR1 SGHKS, CDR2 YYEKEE (reference sequence). The entire variable domain, with the rest obtained from reference TRBV5-5 and TRBJ2-1, is as follows: DAGVTQSPTHLIKTRGQQVTLRCSPISGHKSVSWYQQVLGQGPQFIFQYYEKEERGRGNFPDRFSARQFPNYSSELNVNALLLGDSALYLCASSGGTSGRNEQFFGPGTRLTVL.

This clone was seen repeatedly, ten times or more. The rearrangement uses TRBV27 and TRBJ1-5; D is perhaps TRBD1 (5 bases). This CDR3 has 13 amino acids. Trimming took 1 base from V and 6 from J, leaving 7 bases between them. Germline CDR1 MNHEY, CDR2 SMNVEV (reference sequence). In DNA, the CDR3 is TGTGCCAGCAGTTTATGGGGCGGTCAGCCCCAGCATTTT. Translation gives CASSLWGGQPQHF.

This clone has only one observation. Written as DNA, the CDR3 is TGTGCCAGCTCAACTGGCCACGCCGGGGACGCTTTCTTT. As protein: CASSTGHAGDAFF. This chain joins TRBV18 and TRBJ1-1, with D possibly TRBD1 on 5 matching bases. This CDR3 comprises 13 residues. V dropped 5 bases and J dropped 11 bases, with 18 bases sitting between them. The germline CDR1 and CDR2 sequences are KGHSH and LQKENI. Based on the CDR3 plus reference TRBV18 and TRBJ1-1, the full variable domain is NAGVMQNPRHLVRRRGQEARLRCSPMKGHSHVYWYRQLPEEGLKFMVYLQKENIIDESGMPKERFSAEFPKEGPSILRIQQVVRGDSAAYFCASSTGHAGDAFFGQGTRLTVV.

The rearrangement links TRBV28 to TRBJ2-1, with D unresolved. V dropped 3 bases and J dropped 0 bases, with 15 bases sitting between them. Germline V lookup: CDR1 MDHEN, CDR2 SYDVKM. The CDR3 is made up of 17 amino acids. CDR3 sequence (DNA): TGTGCCAGCAGTTTCAGGTGGGCGAGTAGCTCCTACAATGAGCAGTTCTTC. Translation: CASSFRWASSSYNEQFF.

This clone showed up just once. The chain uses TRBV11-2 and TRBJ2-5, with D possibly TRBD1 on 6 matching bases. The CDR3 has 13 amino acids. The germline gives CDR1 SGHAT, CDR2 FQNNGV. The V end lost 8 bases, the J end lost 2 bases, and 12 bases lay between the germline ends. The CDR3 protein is CASGTGRQETQYF. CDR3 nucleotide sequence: TGTGCCAGCGGAACAGGGCGTCAAGAGACCCAGTACTTC.

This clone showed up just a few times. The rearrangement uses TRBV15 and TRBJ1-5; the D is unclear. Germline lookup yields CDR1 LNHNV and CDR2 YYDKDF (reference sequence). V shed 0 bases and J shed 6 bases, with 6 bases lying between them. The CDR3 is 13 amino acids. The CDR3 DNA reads TGTGCCACCAGCAGAGAACGGGGTCAGCCCCAGCATTTT. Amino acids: CATSRERGQPQHF. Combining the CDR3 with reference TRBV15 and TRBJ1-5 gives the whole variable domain DAMVIQNPRYQVTQFGKPVTLSCSQTLNHNVMYWYQQKSSQAPKLLFHYYDKDFNNEADTPDNFQSRRPNTSFCFLDIRSPGLGDTAMYLCATSRERGQPQHFGDGTRLSIL.

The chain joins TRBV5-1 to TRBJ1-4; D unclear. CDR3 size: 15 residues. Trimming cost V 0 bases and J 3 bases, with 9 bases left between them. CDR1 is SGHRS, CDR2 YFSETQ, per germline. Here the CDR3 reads CASSLGGVSNEKLFF. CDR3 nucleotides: TGCGCCAGCAGCTTGGGGGGTGTTTCTAATGAAAAACTGTTTTTT. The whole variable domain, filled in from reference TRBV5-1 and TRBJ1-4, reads KAGVTQTPRYLIKTRGQQVTLSCSPISGHRSVSWYQQTPGQGLQFLFEYFSETQRNKGNFPGRFSGRQFSNSRSEMNVSTLELGDSALYLCASSLGGVSNEKLFFGSGTQLSVL.

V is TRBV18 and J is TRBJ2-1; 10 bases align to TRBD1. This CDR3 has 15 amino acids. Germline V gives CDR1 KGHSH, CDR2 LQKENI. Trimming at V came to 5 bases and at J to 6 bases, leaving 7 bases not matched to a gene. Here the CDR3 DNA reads TGTGCCAGCTCAGAGTGGGACAGGGGTCGCAATGAGCAGTTCTTC. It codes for CASSEWDRGRNEQFF.

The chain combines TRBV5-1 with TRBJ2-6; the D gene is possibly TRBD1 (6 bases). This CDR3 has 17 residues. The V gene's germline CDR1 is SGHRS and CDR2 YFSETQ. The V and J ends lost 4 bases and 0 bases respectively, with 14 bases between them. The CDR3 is CASSRDTGYSGANVLTF. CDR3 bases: TGCGCCAGCAGCCGGGACACCGGATACTCTGGGGCCAACGTCCTGACTTTC.

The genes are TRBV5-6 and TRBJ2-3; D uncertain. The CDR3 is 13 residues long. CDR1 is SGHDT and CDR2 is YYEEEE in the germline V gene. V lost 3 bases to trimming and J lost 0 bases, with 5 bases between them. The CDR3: CASSSDSTDTQYF. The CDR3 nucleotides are TGTGCCAGCAGCTCGGACAGCACAGATACGCAGTATTTT.

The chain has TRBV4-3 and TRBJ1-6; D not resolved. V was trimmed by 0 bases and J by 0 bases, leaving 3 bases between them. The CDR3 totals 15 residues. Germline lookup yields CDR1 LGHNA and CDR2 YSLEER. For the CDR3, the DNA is TGCGCCAGCAGCCAAGATAGCTCCTATAATTCACCCCTCCACTTT. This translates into CASSQDSSYNSPLHF.

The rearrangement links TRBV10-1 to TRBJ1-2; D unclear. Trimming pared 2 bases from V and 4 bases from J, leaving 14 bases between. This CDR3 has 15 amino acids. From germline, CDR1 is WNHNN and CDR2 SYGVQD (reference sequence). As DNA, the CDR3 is TGCGCCAGCAGTGAGGGCTTTAGGCCATCCTATGGCTACACCTTC. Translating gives CASSEGFRPSYGYTF.

The CDR3 protein is CACGQGGSPLHF. The CDR3 region has the DNA TGTGCCTGCGGACAGGGAGGATCACCCCTCCACTTT. The rearrangement joins TRBV30 to TRBJ1-6; 8 bases are shared with TRBD1. The ends lost 6 bases at V and 10 bases at J; junction bases unmatched: 5. The CDR3 is 12 amino acids. CDR1 and CDR2 (germline): GTSNPN, SVGIG (reference sequence).

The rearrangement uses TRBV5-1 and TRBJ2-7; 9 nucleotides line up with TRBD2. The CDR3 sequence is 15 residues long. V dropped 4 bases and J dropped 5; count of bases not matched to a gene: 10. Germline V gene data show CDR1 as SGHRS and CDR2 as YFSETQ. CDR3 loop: CASSPVAGVNDEQYF. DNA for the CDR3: TGCGCCAGCAGCCCCGTAGCGGGAGTTAACGACGAGCAGTACTTC.

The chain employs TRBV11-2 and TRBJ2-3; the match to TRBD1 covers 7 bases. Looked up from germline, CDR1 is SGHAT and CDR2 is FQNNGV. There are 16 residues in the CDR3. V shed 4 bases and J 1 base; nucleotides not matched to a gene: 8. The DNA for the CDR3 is TGTGCCAGCAGCTCGATGTCAGGGGGAGGCACAGATACGCAGTATTTT. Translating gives CASSSMSGGGTDTQYF.

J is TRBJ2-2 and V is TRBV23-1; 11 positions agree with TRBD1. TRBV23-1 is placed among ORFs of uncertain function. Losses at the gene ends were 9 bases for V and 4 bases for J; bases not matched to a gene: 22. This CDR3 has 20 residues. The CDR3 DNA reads TGCGCCAGTAGTATACCGGGATTTGGACAGGGGGCTTTGTGCACCGGGGAGCTGTTTTTT. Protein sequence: CASSIPGFGQGALCTGELFF.

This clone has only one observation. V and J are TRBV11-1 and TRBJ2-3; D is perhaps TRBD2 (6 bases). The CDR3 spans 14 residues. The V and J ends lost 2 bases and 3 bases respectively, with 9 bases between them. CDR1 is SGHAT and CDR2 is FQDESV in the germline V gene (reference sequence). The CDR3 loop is CASSLPGTTDTQYF. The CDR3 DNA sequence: TGTGCCAGCAGCTTACCAGGGACTACAGATACGCAGTATTTT.

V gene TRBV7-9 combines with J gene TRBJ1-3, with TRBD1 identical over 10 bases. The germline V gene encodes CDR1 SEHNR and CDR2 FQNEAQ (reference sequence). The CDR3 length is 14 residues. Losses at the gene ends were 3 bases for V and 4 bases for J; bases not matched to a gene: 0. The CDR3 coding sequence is TGTGCCAGCAGCTTGACAGGGGGCGGAAACACCATATATTTT. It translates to CASSLTGGGNTIYF.